The 4 T cell receptor beta chains reported below all come from one sample, sequenced in a study of cytomegalovirus exposure and HLA in healthy donors. The study ran its PCR with 60 Vbeta and 13 Jbeta primers. The method was immunoSEQ multiplex PCR; TCRdb's version includes in-frame clones alone and lacks a portion of them. The sample shows about 120,000 clones, roughly 82% of them seen only once. Material for sequencing was PBMCs. These TCRs come from a male donor in good health and CMV-seropositive.

The chain combines TRBV19 with TRBJ2-7; D might be TRBD2 (5 bases). The CDR3 contains 13 residues. Per germline, CDR1 LNHDA and CDR2 SQIVND (reference sequence). Trimming removed 4 bases from V and 4 bases from J, with 11 bases in between. DNA of the CDR3: TGTGCCAGTAGTAATATGGAGGCGTACGAGCAGTACTTC. It translates to CASSNMEAYEQYF. The variable domain in full, completed from reference TRBV19 and TRBJ2-7, reads DGGITQSPKYLFRKEGQNVTLSCEQNLNHDAMYWYRQDPGQGLRLIYYSQIVNDFQKGDIAEGYSVSREKKESFPLTVTSAQKNPTAFYLCASSNMEAYEQYFGPGTRLTVT.

The chain uses TRBV6-5 and TRBJ1-2; D remains unclear. V dropped 0 bases and J dropped 4 bases, with 9 bases sitting between them. In germline, CDR1 is MNHEY, CDR2 SVGAGI. The CDR3 covers 14 residues. The CDR3 DNA sequence: TGTGCCAGCAGTTACTCTATGCGATTCTATGGCTACACCTTC. It codes for CASSYSMRFYGYTF.

The rearrangement joins TRBV30 to TRBJ1-2; no clear D gene. Germline V CDR1 and CDR2: GTSNPN, SVGIG (reference sequence). The CDR3 covers 12 residues. Trimming shortened V by 0 bases and J by 6 bases, and 8 bases separated the two germline ends. CDR3 DNA sequence: TGTGCCTGGAGTGTACTAGGTAATGGCTACACCTTC. This codes for CAWSVLGNGYTF.

This clone was counted once. The CDR3, as DNA: TGTGCCAGCAGTTCAACAGGGGTTTGGCAAGAGACCCAGTACTTC. Residues: CASSSTGVWQETQYF. The rearrangement joins TRBV28 to TRBJ2-5; 7 positions agree with TRBD1. From germline, CDR1 is MDHEN and CDR2 SYDVKM. The CDR3 runs to 15 residues. Unmatched junction bases numbered 7, after V lost 4 bases and J lost 2 bases.